The present T cell receptor (beta chain) was sequenced within a study of T-cell memory formation after mild COVID-19. Using its own MiXCR run on the 5' RACE reads, TCRdb lists one record per CDR3 protein. The sample yields approximately 180,000 distinct CDR3 sequences, 16% seen once. V lost 8 bases to trimming and J lost 4 bases; unmatched junction nucleotides: 11. This CDR3 has 16 residues. This clonotype was seen more than once but under ten times. This TCR was sampled from an adult woman who had mild COVID-19 (a few samples of this study predate the infection). Cell type and time point are not known. The sequenced sample was PBMCs or a T cell subset sorted from them (not recorded which). The V gene is TRBV12-3 or TRBV12-4, the J gene TRBJ2-2; TRBD2 matches at 9 bases. CDR3 in DNA: TGTGCCAGCTCCTTAATGCGGGGGGGCCGCACCGGGGAGCTGTTTTTT. Translated: CASSLMRGGRTGELFF.